This paragraph reports one TCR beta chain. This specimen belongs to a study of post-analysis software for immune sequencing data. The TCR beta cDNA libraries contained unique molecular identifiers. TCRdb processed the PCR reads anew with MiXCR; each CDR3 protein has one entry. The sample includes 650,000 to 850,000 distinct CDR3 sequences, around 42% of them seen just once. Sequencing used blood. The TCR comes from a girl aged 10 to 17 with multiple sclerosis.

CDR3 protein: CASSDGTGFLTYEQYF. DNA for the CDR3: TGTGCCAGCAGCGACGGGACAGGGTTTCTCACCTACGAGCAGTACTTC. The J gene is TRBJ2-7, the V gene TRBV7-9; 9 nucleotides match TRBD1. CDR1 is SEHNR and CDR2 is FQNEAQ in the germline V gene (reference sequence). There are 16 residues in the CDR3. The V gene end was trimmed by 5 bases and the J gene end by 2 bases; junction bases not matched to a gene: 10.